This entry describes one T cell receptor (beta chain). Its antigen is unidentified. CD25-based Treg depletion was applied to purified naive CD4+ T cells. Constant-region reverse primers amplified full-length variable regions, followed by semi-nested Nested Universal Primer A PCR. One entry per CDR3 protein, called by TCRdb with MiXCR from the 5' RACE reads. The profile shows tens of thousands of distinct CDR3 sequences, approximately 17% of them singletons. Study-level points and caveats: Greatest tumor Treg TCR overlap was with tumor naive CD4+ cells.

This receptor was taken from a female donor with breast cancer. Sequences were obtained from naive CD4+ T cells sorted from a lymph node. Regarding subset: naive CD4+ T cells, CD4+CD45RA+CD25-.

Here the CDR3 reads CASSVVYTDTQYF. In nucleotides, the CDR3 is TGTGCCAGCAGCGTAGTTTACACAGATACGCAGTATTTT. The chain links TRBV9 to TRBJ2-3; D remains unclear. CDR1 and CDR2 from the germline V gene are SGDLS and YYNGEE. With 0 bases removed from V and 2 bases from J, the gap between germline ends came to 4 bases. The CDR3 covers 13 residues.